The present T cell receptor (beta chain) was sequenced within a study of HIV-infected patients and healthy controls. The CDR3 loop spans 13 amino acids. The V gene end was trimmed by 5 bases and the J gene end by 9 bases; junction bases not matched to a gene: 6. Germline-derived CDR1 and CDR2 are DFQATT and SNEGSKA (reference sequence). MiXCR, run by TCRdb on the 5' RACE reads, gives a single entry per CDR3 protein. The sample comprises about 64,000 distinct CDR3 sequences, around 21% of which are singletons, and around 1.4% rests with the top ten. What was sequenced was CD4+ T cells from blood. The rearrangement uses TRBV20-1 and TRBJ1-6, with TRBD1 matching over 8 bases. The sequence was collected from a human donor in good health. The DNA for the CDR3 is TGCAGTGCTCTGGACAGGGAGTTTTCACCCCTCCACTTT. Translating it yields CSALDREFSPLHF.